This TCR beta chain was identified during a study of human T cells and chemical hapten exposure. In the study overall: A roughly 2 cm by roughly 2 cm inner upper arm patch received 2% DPC for sensitization.

Time point meaning: patch test 3, about 24 weeks after DPC sensitization. Treatment denoted: therapeutic diphenylcyclopropenone sensitization with weekly scalp DPC. In this sample, this clonotype turned up a few times. The CDR3 has 13 amino acids. Looked up from germline, CDR1 is DFQATT and CDR2 is SNEGSKA (reference sequence). V was trimmed by 3 bases and J by 0 bases, leaving 8 bases between them. Attachment of unique molecular identifiers to individual cDNA molecules was performed in the library. TCRdb processed the RACE reads anew with MiXCR; each CDR3 protein has one entry. The sample comprises roughly 64,000 distinct CDR3 sequences, about 11% of which are singletons, and less than 2.5% rests with the top ten.

This TCR was recovered from a woman aged 25 to 39 with alopecia areata. Some clones in this sample may be carry-over from other donors' samples. Material: whole blood, obtained in connection with sensitization to the hapten diphenylcyclopropenone (DPC). The V and J genes are TRBV20-1 and TRBJ1-1, with D unclear. CDR3 in DNA: TGCAGTGCTAGGGACCGTTTGAACACTGAAGCTTTCTTT. It specifies CSARDRLNTEAFF.